Below are 17 T cell receptor beta chains sequenced from a single sample in a study of CD8 T cells in ankylosing spondylitis. Study-wide points: About 8 highly homologous variants made up a TCR beta motif that seemed to typify ankylosing spondylitis blood.

No cognate antigen is known for these TCRs. From the 5' RACE reads, TCRdb called clonotypes with MiXCR, one entry per CDR3 protein. The sample consists of under 550,000 distinct CDR3 sequences, roughly a quarter of them appearing once. The material sequenced was blood, either unsorted or a sorted T cell fraction (not recorded which). Receptors were obtained from a male donor with ankylosing spondylitis.

The chain links TRBV5-1 to TRBJ2-5, with unresolved D. V lost 2 bases to trimming and J lost 5 bases, with 13 bases between them. The CDR3 is made up of 14 amino acids. Per germline, CDR1 SGHRS and CDR2 YFSETQ. The CDR3 is CASSFLPNGETQYF. The CDR3 DNA reads as TGCGCCAGCAGCTTCCTCCCTAATGGTGAGACCCAGTACTTC.

In its sample, this clonotype was seen a few times. This chain joins TRBV7-8 and TRBJ2-1, with TRBD2 matching 7 bases. The CDR3 runs to 16 residues. J gave up 5 bases and V 0 bases, and 7 bases lay outside the gene matches. Looked up from germline, CDR1 is SGHVS and CDR2 is FQNEAQ. The CDR3 DNA follows: TGTGCCAGCAGCTTAGCGGTGGTAGCGGGCCACAATGAGCAGTTCTTC. Its translation is CASSLAVVAGHNEQFF. Full variable domain (rest looked up from reference TRBV7-8 and TRBJ2-1): GAGVSQSPRYKVAKRGQDVALRCDPISGHVSLFWYQQALGQGPEFLTYFQNEAQLDKSGLPSDRFFAERPEGSVSTLKIQRTQQEDSAVYLCASSLAVVAGHNEQFFGPGTRLTVL.

This chain links TRBV7-6 with TRBJ1-4, with D possibly matching TRBD1 (6 bases). The CDR3 is 15 residues long. V shed 0 bases and J shed 7 bases, with 12 bases lying between them. Germline CDR1 and CDR2: SGHVS and FNYEAQ. In DNA, the CDR3 is TGTGCCAGCAGCTTAGCGCGGGGGGGGCGTGAAAAACTGTTTTTT. Translated, it gives CASSLARGGREKLFF.

This clonotype was counted many times. The V call is TRBV5-1, the J call TRBJ1-1; 9 positions match TRBD1. The ends lost 2 bases at V and 1 base at J; junction bases unmatched: 6. CDR3 length equals 16 residues. CDR1 is SGHRS, CDR2 YFSETQ, per germline. CDR3 bases: TGCGCCAGCAGCTTCACAGGGGGCGCGGGGAACACTGAAGCTTTCTTT. This encodes CASSFTGGAGNTEAFF.

The V and J genes are TRBV5-1 and TRBJ2-2, with unresolved D. In germline, CDR1 is SGHRS, CDR2 YFSETQ. Trimming pared 3 bases from V and 0 bases from J, leaving 9 bases between. This CDR3 spans 15 amino acids. In DNA, the CDR3 is TGCGCCAGCAGCTCTACTACCACGAACACCGGGGAGCTGTTTTTT. This codes for CASSSTTTNTGELFF.

This clonotype has just a few counts. The chain employs TRBV5-6 and TRBJ2-7; D gene unclear. This CDR3 contains 14 residues. V was clipped by 1 base and J by 2 bases, with 10 bases between them. Per germline, CDR1 SGHDT and CDR2 YYEEEE. The CDR3 nucleotides are TGTGCCAGCAGCTTGAACGACCGAGCCTACGAGCAGTACGTC. It yields the protein CASSLNDRAYEQYV.

The chain combines TRBV6-5 with TRBJ2-3, with D possibly TRBD2 on 5 matching bases. The germline CDR1 and CDR2 sequences are MNHEY and SVGAGI. The CDR3 runs to 16 residues. Trimming removed 6 bases from V and 5 bases from J, with 21 bases in between. The CDR3 sequence is CASSLLSGDEGDTQYF. DNA of the CDR3: TGTGCCAGCAGCCTACTCTCGGGCGATGAGGGAGATACGCAGTATTTT.

This clonotype was detected only a few times. This chain joins TRBV20-1 and TRBJ2-5; 14 bases are shared with TRBD2. The CDR3 loop spans 17 amino acids. Germline values: CDR1 DFQATT, CDR2 SNEGSKA (reference sequence). Trimming cost V 1 base and J 3 bases; bases outside gene matches: 7. For the CDR3, the DNA is TGCAGTGCTAGAGCCAGCTTGGGACTAGCGGGGGAAGAGACCCAGTACTTC. Protein product: CSARASLGLAGEETQYF.

This clonotype was counted between two and nine times. The CDR3 nucleotides read TGTGCCAGCAGCTTTATGGGGACAGGAGGGGAGACCCAGTACTTC. It yields the protein CASSFMGTGGETQYF. V gene TRBV11-2 combines with J gene TRBJ2-5, with TRBD1 matching 8 bases. In germline, CDR1 is SGHAT, CDR2 FQNNGV. The CDR3 length is 15 residues. The ends lost 3 bases at V and 5 bases at J; junction bases unmatched: 8. Using reference TRBV11-2 and TRBJ2-5 for the parts outside the CDR3, the full variable domain is EAGVAQSPRYKIIEKRQSVAFWCNPISGHATLYWYQQILGQGPKLLIQFQNNGVVDDSQLPKDRFSAERLKGVDSTLKIQPAKLEDSAVYLCASSFMGTGGETQYFGPGTRLLVL.

V and J are TRBV11-2 and TRBJ2-2; tentative D call: TRBD2 (6 bases). The germline V and J ends were trimmed by 3 bases and 6 bases, with 8 bases remaining between them. The germline V gene has CDR1 SGHAT and CDR2 FQNNGV. The CDR3 loop spans 13 amino acids. CDR3 amino acids: CASSLDYSGELFF. DNA for the CDR3: TGTGCCAGCAGCTTGGACTACTCCGGGGAGCTGTTTTTT.

This clonotype was recorded only once. This chain uses TRBV7-2 with TRBJ1-6, with TRBD1 matching 7 bases. The trim removed 0 bases at V and 7 bases at J, leaving 12 bases unmatched. Germline V gene lookup returns CDR1 SGHTA and CDR2 FQGNSA. The CDR3 consists of 18 residues. The CDR3 sequence is CASSLALIMAGGNSPLHF. The CDR3 region has the DNA TGTGCCAGCAGCTTAGCGCTAATTATGGCAGGGGGGAATTCACCCCTCCACTTT.

The V gene is TRBV20-1, the J gene TRBJ2-7, with D maybe TRBD2 (5 bases). Germline loops: CDR1 DFQATT, CDR2 SNEGSKA (reference sequence). V lost 3 bases, J lost 7 bases, and 10 bases lay in between. The CDR3 length is 11 residues. The CDR3, as DNA: TGCAGTGCTAGTGGGCGGGTTGAGCAGTACTTC. Protein sequence: CSASGRVEQYF.

The CDR3: CATRSSTDIPLHF. The CDR3 region has the DNA TGTGCCACCCGTTCTAGCACAGACATCCCCCTCCACTTT. The chain has TRBV12-3 or TRBV12-4 and TRBJ1-6; D gene ambiguous. This CDR3 spans 13 amino acids. Trimming took off 10 bases at V and 13 bases at J, with 20 bases between the two ends.

This clonotype was seen more than once but under ten times. The gene calls are TRBV6-5 and TRBJ2-3; 11 nucleotides align to TRBD2. With 0 bases clipped from V and 0 bases from J, the junction kept 5 bases outside the gene matches. The germline V gene has CDR1 MNHEY and CDR2 SVGAGI. The CDR3 is made up of 18 amino acids. CDR3 nucleotide sequence: TGTGCCAGCAGTTACTCCGACTGGACTAGCGGGAGCACAGATACGCAGTATTTT. Translated: CASSYSDWTSGSTDTQYF.

The V and J genes are TRBV7-6 and TRBJ2-1; the D is unclear. This CDR3 is built from 13 residues. Germline CDR1 reads SGHVS; CDR2 reads FNYEAQ. Deletions cut 5 bases from V and 7 bases from J, with 12 bases between. Here the CDR3 DNA reads TGTGCCAGCAGCATTTCCTTTATTAATGAGCAGTTCTTC. Protein: CASSISFINEQFF.

This clonotype came up many times. The chain combines TRBV10-2 with TRBJ2-7, with TRBD2 matching 9 bases. Germline CDR1 is WSHSY and CDR2 is SAAADI. With V trimmed by 6 bases and J by 4 bases, 7 bases remained unmatched. This CDR3 comprises 14 residues. In DNA, the CDR3 is TGCGCCAGCAGATCGGGACTAGCCGCTTACGAGCAGTACTTC. Its protein is CASRSGLAAYEQYF.

The table lists this clonotype with many counts. The chain uses TRBV27 and TRBJ1-4, with a tentative D call TRBD1 (5 bases). Germline V gene lookup returns CDR1 MNHEY and CDR2 SMNVEV (reference sequence). With 4 bases removed from V and 8 bases from J, the gap between germline ends came to 11 bases. The CDR3 spans 13 residues. The CDR3 DNA sequence: TGTGCCAGCAGTTATTCAGGGTTCGAAAAACTGTTTTTT. Amino acid sequence: CASSYSGFEKLFF. Drawing the rest from reference TRBV27 and TRBJ1-4, the complete variable domain is EAQVTQNPRYLITVTGKKLTVTCSQNMNHEYMSWYRQDPGLGLRQIYYSMNVEVTDKGDVPEGYKVSRKEKRNFPLILESPSPNQTSLYFCASSYSGFEKLFFGSGTQLSVL.